This T cell receptor beta chain stems from a study of cytomegalovirus exposure and HLA in healthy donors. Points from the study as a whole: 87-base-pair reads could not separate some V segments, including TRBV6-2 and TRBV6-3.

The PCR had 60 Vbeta and 13 Jbeta primers. Repertoires were generated with immunoSEQ multiplex PCR, while TCRdb's copy carries only in-frame clones and drops some. The sample records about 140,000 clones, 75% to 85% being singletons. Per germline, CDR1 SGHTA and CDR2 FQGNSA. V lost 5 bases, J lost 7 bases, and 9 bases lay in between. The CDR3 totals 13 residues. Remarks on this clone: Its antigen is still unknown.

The source is a woman aged 18-29 years in good health and CMV-seropositive. The chain recombines TRBV7-2 with TRBJ1-6, with D possibly being TRBD1 (5 bases). Specimen: PBMCs. DNA for the CDR3: TGTGCCAGCAGCCCCCGGACAAATTCACCCCTCCACTTT. It translates to CASSPRTNSPLHF.